This T cell receptor beta chain was documented in a study of post-analysis software for immune sequencing data. TCR beta cDNA libraries had unique molecular identifiers. TCRdb reprocessed the PCR reads with MiXCR, giving one entry per CDR3 protein. Among approximately 730,000 distinct CDR3 sequences listed, roughly 27% were seen once. Study results and caveats: TRBV5-6, TRBV5-1 and TRBV20-1 were among four or five TRBV segments more frequent in patients than controls. Versus controls, multiple sclerosis patients showed significantly lower diversity (normalized Chao1).

Of note for this clonotype: The target antigen is unknown.

Germline loops: CDR1 SGHAT, CDR2 FQDESV (reference sequence). V was pared by 4 bases and J by 13 bases, with 17 bases between. CDR3 length equals 13 residues. The TCR sequence derives from a girl between 5 and 17 years old with multiple sclerosis. Sequencing input: blood. The genes are TRBV11-1 and TRBJ2-1; maybe TRBD2 (6 bases). CDR3 amino acids: CASSSSYRETQFF. Written as DNA, the CDR3 is TGTGCCAGCAGCTCTTCCTATCGGGAGACCCAGTTCTTC. Based on the CDR3 plus reference TRBV11-1 and TRBJ2-1, the full variable domain is EAEVAQSPRYKITEKSQAVAFWCDPISGHATLYWYRQILGQGPELLVQFQDESVVDDSQLPKDRFSAERLKGVDSTLKIQPAELGDSAMYLCASSSSYRETQFFGPGTRLTVL.